Sequencing of this T cell receptor beta chain was carried out in a study of T cell responses to AZD1222 COVID-19 vaccine. Findings and limits, study-wide: Seropositive at baseline were only a handful of AZD1222 recipients. There were vaccine-associated CD4 TCRs across spike, dominant at 160-218 and 743-854. In a largely white British group with more females than males, clonal diversity was possibly underestimated.

The CDR3 is 18 residues long. Trimming removed 2 bases at V and 0 bases at J, with 16 bases between. The germline CDR1 and CDR2 sequences are MNHNS and SASEGT. Clones were read by immunoSEQ multiplex PCR, and TCRdb kept only the in-frame ones, dropping some. The sample includes about 110,000 clones, around 90% of them seen just once. To note about this clone: Its target is not known.

Sequenced here: peripheral blood, sampled 28 days after the second AZD1222 dose. The sequence was obtained from an adult who received the AZD1222 COVID-19 vaccine. The V call is TRBV6-1, the J call TRBJ2-2; D is undetermined. The CDR3 coding sequence is TGTGCCAGCAGTGAATCCCCGCTATGGCAGCCGAACACCGGGGAGCTGTTTTTT. The encoded protein is CASSESPLWQPNTGELFF.